These 6 T cell receptor beta chains originate from one sample sequenced in a study of T cell responses to AZD1222 COVID-19 vaccine. This table comes from immunoSEQ multiplex PCR, and its TCRdb copy is limited to in-frame clones, with some not included. Altogether 75,000 to 80,000 clones are present, about nine tenths being singletons, with the ten largest covering about 1.3%. Sequenced material: peripheral blood, taken 28 days after the second AZD1222 dose. The source of these receptors is an adult who received the AZD1222 COVID-19 vaccine.

This chain uses TRBV6-5 with TRBJ1-1, with 7 bases fitting TRBD1. Unmatched junction bases numbered 7, after V lost 0 bases and J lost 3 bases. The CDR3 runs to 16 residues. Germline V gives CDR1 MNHEY, CDR2 SVGAGI. The CDR3: CASSYSRGRVDTEAFF. The CDR3 bases are TGTGCCAGCAGTTACTCGAGGGGGCGGGTTGACACTGAAGCTTTCTTT.

This chain uses TRBV4-1 with TRBJ1-4; D is ambiguous. Germline V lookup: CDR1 MGHRA, CDR2 YSYEKL. Trimming took off 5 bases at V and 0 bases at J, with 4 bases between the two ends. The length of the CDR3 is 13 residues. The CDR3 protein is CASSSTTNEKLFF. The CDR3 nucleotides are TGCGCCAGCAGCAGTACAACTAATGAAAAACTGTTTTTT.

V and J are TRBV14 and TRBJ2-7; D gene ambiguous. The ends were cut back, 2 bases at V and 4 bases at J, with 3 bases in the middle. Germline CDR1 and CDR2: SGHDN and FVKESK. This CDR3 is 11 amino acids long. This CDR3 is CASSQSYEQYF. The CDR3 coding sequence is TGTGCCAGCAGCCAATCATACGAGCAGTACTTC. Together with reference TRBV14 and TRBJ2-7, the CDR3 gives the full variable domain: EAGVTQFPSHSVIEKGQTVTLRCDPISGHDNLYWYRRVMGKEIKFLLHFVKESKQDESGMPNNRFLAERTGGTYSTLKVQPAELEDSGVYFCASSQSYEQYFGPGTRLTVT.

In its sample, this clone was seen a few times. This rearrangement joins TRBV7-9 to TRBJ1-5; D is unresolved. CDR1 and CDR2 (germline): SEHNR, FQNEAQ (reference sequence). The CDR3 has 13 amino acids. Trimming took 1 base from V and 7 from J, leaving 8 bases between them. The CDR3 bases are TGTGCCAGCAGCTTAGGAGCAAACCAGCCCCAGCATTTT. Protein product: CASSLGANQPQHF.

The chain links TRBV6-5 to TRBJ1-1; D gene uncertain. CDR1 is MNHEY and CDR2 is SVGAGI in the germline V gene. The CDR3 length is 13 residues. With 6 bases removed from V and 4 bases from J, the gap between germline ends came to 12 bases. The CDR3 spells CASSRSRGTEAFF. DNA of the CDR3: TGTGCCAGCAGCAGGAGTCGGGGCACTGAAGCTTTCTTT.

This clone was observed a few times. The rearrangement uses TRBV28 and TRBJ2-1; 10 bases match TRBD1. Germline CDR1 and CDR2: MDHEN and SYDVKM. The trim removed 7 bases at V and 0 bases at J, leaving 18 bases unmatched. The CDR3 spans 20 residues. The CDR3 region has the DNA TGTGCCAGCACCCCGACACCCCTCGGGACAGGGGTTTTCTCCTACAATGAGCAGTTCTTC. It yields the protein CASTPTPLGTGVFSYNEQFF.